This T cell receptor beta chain appears in the sequencing data of a study of graft-versus-host responses after intestinal transplantation. For the study at large: Recipients had transplants, and these were multivisceral, liver-intestinal, or isolated intestinal. Among the recipients, all got anti-thymocyte globulin induction and then tacrolimus and steroids for roughly three years.

The authors processed graft tissue to release intraepithelial and lamina propria lymphocytes. On this clone itself: A read error may account for a junction end that differs from germline.

Method: immunoSEQ multiplex PCR; TCRdb's copy keeps in-frame clones and lacks some. Here the sample spans 22,000 or so clones, around 77% being singletons. The sample in question was ileum tissue, obtained 12 days after intestinal transplant. The receptor was isolated from a human patient who received an intestinal transplant, so some T cells may come from the graft donor.

The CDR3 nucleotides read TGTGCCAGAAGCTTGGCCCTCGGGGACAGCAACGAGCAGTACTTC. This sequence encodes CARSLALGDSNEQYF. V usage is TRBV7-9 and J usage is TRBJ2-7, with TRBD1 matching over 7 bases. The CDR3 spans 15 residues. Germline V gives CDR1 SEHNR, CDR2 FQNEAQ (reference sequence).